This T cell receptor (beta chain) stems from a study of blood T cell repertoires in COVID-19. Looking at the study overall: Acute and convalescent COVID-19 specimens originated in the United States, Italy and Spain.

Some clones are missing from TCRdb's copy, which holds only in-frame ones; the method was immunoSEQ multiplex PCR. The sample lists over 110,000 clones; 70% to 85% were seen once. The CDR3 sequence is 13 residues long. The germline V gene has CDR1 LNHDA and CDR2 SQIVND (reference sequence). The J segment lost 8 bases and the V segment lost 5 bases, leaving 8 bases of the junction unmatched. The chain recombines TRBV19 with TRBJ1-2; 7 bases align to TRBD1. Sequencing used peripheral blood. This clonotype was sampled from a man in his sixties with active or convalescent COVID-19. CDR3 protein: CASSFGQVLGYTF. CDR3 coding DNA: TGTGCCAGTAGTTTCGGACAGGTCTTGGGCTACACCTTC.